Listed here are 32 T cell receptor beta chains from one sample, sequenced in a study of shared clonotypes between healthy human individuals. The table came from immunoSEQ multiplex PCR; TCRdb's copy has only in-frame clones and leaves some out. Among 2 million to 2.5 million clones listed, 93% were seen once. Sequencing input: naive CD4+ T cells from PBMCs. Documented subset: CD45RA+ positively selected. These receptors originate from a man aged 18 to 29 in good health. Some clones in this sample may be carry-over from other donors' samples.

V gene TRBV5-6 combines with J gene TRBJ2-2; 7 bases fit TRBD1. Trimming at V came to 2 bases and at J to 7 bases, leaving 11 bases not matched to a gene. Germline V gene lookup returns CDR1 SGHDT and CDR2 YYEEEE. The CDR3 runs to 16 residues. Here the CDR3 reads CASSLRDRAFVGELFF. As DNA, the CDR3 is TGTGCCAGCAGCTTACGAGACAGGGCTTTTGTCGGGGAGCTGTTTTTT.

The rearrangement links TRBV5-1 to TRBJ2-1, with 14 bases lining up with TRBD2. CDR1 is SGHRS, CDR2 YFSETQ, per germline. The CDR3 sequence is 18 residues long. Trimming took 3 bases from V and 2 from J; bases not matched to a gene: 7. CDR3 protein: CASSSTGLAGGPYNEQFF. In DNA, the CDR3 is TGCGCCAGCAGCTCCACAGGACTAGCGGGAGGCCCCTACAATGAGCAGTTCTTC.

The chain couples TRBV7-9 to TRBJ2-1; TRBD2 is a possible D gene (5 bases). CDR3 length: 15 amino acids. Germline assignment: CDR1 SEHNR and CDR2 FQNEAQ (reference sequence). V lost 1 base and J 5 bases, leaving 12 bases between the germline ends. The CDR3 loop reads CASSLVWQTNNEQFF. DNA of the CDR3: TGTGCCAGCAGCTTAGTCTGGCAGACTAACAATGAGCAGTTCTTC.

This rearrangement joins TRBV30 to TRBJ2-1, with TRBD2 matching 7 bases. Unmatched junction bases numbered 4, after V lost 0 bases and J lost 5 bases. Germline-derived CDR1 and CDR2 are GTSNPN and SVGIG (reference sequence). This CDR3 comprises 14 residues. CDR3 sequence reads: CAWSVWEGNNEQFF. CDR3 coding DNA: TGTGCCTGGAGTGTGTGGGAGGGCAACAATGAGCAGTTCTTC.

This rearrangement joins TRBV28 to TRBJ2-3, with D unresolved. The CDR3 is made up of 16 amino acids. The V end was cut by 6 bases, the J end by 2 bases, with 18 bases between. CDR1 MDHEN and CDR2 SYDVKM come from the germline V gene. Here the CDR3 DNA reads TGTGCCAGCAGGACGTCGAAAGGGAAGCTCACAGATACGCAGTATTTT. It yields the protein CASRTSKGKLTDTQYF.

The DNA of the CDR3 is TGTGCCAGCAGCAAAACAGGGACGAGCAATCAGCCCCAGCATTTT. Translation gives CASSKTGTSNQPQHF. V gene TRBV6-1 combines with J gene TRBJ1-5; D might be TRBD1 (6 bases). Trimming cost V 6 bases and J 1 base, with 13 bases left between them. The CDR3 sequence is 15 residues long. Germline CDR1 and CDR2: MNHNS and SASEGT.

The chain employs TRBV5-4 and TRBJ2-3; 8 bases fit TRBD2. V shed 1 base and J 6 bases; nucleotides not matched to a gene: 7. The CDR3 totals 15 residues. Germline V gives CDR1 SGHNT, CDR2 YYREEE (reference sequence). CDR3 residues: CASSLISGGGDTQYF. Here the CDR3 DNA reads TGTGCCAGCAGCTTGATCAGCGGGGGAGGGGATACGCAGTATTTT.

The chain recombines TRBV5-4 with TRBJ2-5, with D perhaps matching TRBD1 (5 bases). CDR1 is SGHNT, CDR2 YYREEE, per germline (reference sequence). V lost 0 bases to trimming and J lost 1 base, with 7 bases between them. This CDR3 is built from 14 residues. In nucleotides, the CDR3 is TGTGCCAGCAGCTTGGGCAGGGCCCAAGAGACCCAGTACTTC. Translating gives CASSLGRAQETQYF.

The CDR3 DNA follows: TGCAGCGTTAGCCGGGACCGAGGCTACGAGCAGTACTTC. Protein product: CSVSRDRGYEQYF. The chain uses TRBV29-1 and TRBJ2-5; TRBD1 or TRBD2 may be the D gene (5 bases each). The end of the DNA is better explained by TRBJ2-7, so the J call may be wrong. CDR1 and CDR2 from the germline V gene are SQVTM and ANQGSEA. The CDR3 loop spans 13 amino acids.

Comments on this clone: Other DNA variants within this sample encode the same CDR3. The chain recombines TRBV9 with TRBJ1-1; D is undetermined. The CDR3 has 14 residues. CDR1 and CDR2 from the germline V gene are SGDLS and YYNGEE. Trimming left V 0 bases short and J 1 base short, with 7 bases between. CDR3: CASSVEVANTEAFF. CDR3 sequence (DNA): TGTGCCAGCAGCGTAGAGGTGGCGAACACTGAAGCTTTCTTT.

The chain carries TRBV1 and TRBJ2-1; the DNA was not used to check the table's D call, TRBD2. TRBV1 is a pseudogene segment. The CDR3 is 17 amino acids. The CDR3 nucleotides are TGCACCAGCAGCCCCGGGACTAGCGGGAGAGGGGGCAATGAGCAGTTCTTC. Its protein is CTSSPGTSGRGGNEQFF.

This chain joins TRBV19 and TRBJ2-3; 7 bases map to TRBD2. CDR3 size: 14 residues. Unmatched junction bases numbered 4, after V lost 7 bases and J lost 0 bases. CDR1 is LNHDA and CDR2 is SQIVND in the germline V gene (reference sequence). CDR3 DNA: TGTGCCAGTACCATTAGCGGGAGCACAGATACGCAGTATTTT. Encoded protein: CASTISGSTDTQYF.

The rearrangement links TRBV7-3 to TRBJ1-1; 12 nucleotides align to TRBD1. Unmatched junction bases numbered 7, after V lost 5 bases and J lost 3 bases. The germline V gene has CDR1 SGHTA and CDR2 FQGTGA. The CDR3 is 16 amino acids. Here the CDR3 DNA reads TGTGCCAGCAGCCCCTGGGACAGGGGGCTGGACACTGAAGCTTTCTTT. This translates into CASSPWDRGLDTEAFF. Combining the CDR3 with reference TRBV7-3 and TRBJ1-1 gives the whole variable domain GAGVSQTPSNKVTEKGKYVELRCDPISGHTALYWYRQSLGQGPEFLIYFQGTGAADDSGLPNDRFFAVRPEGSVSTLKIQRTERGDSAVYLCASSPWDRGLDTEAFFGQGTRLTVV.

The chain recombines TRBV28 with TRBJ2-2, with D maybe TRBD2 (6 bases). V was trimmed by 7 bases and J by 4 bases, leaving 16 bases between them. The CDR3 has 15 amino acids. CDR1 is MDHEN and CDR2 is SYDVKM in the germline V gene. DNA of the CDR3: TGTGCCAGCACTCCTGGGGGGTTCGGCACCGGGGAGCTGTTTTTT. Its translation: CASTPGGFGTGELFF.

J is TRBJ2-3 and V is TRBV4-3; D perhaps matches TRBD1 (6 bases). Between the trimmed V and J ends, which lost 0 bases and 1 base, there was a span of 17 bases. Germline assignment: CDR1 LGHNA and CDR2 YSLEER. The CDR3 runs 18 residues. The CDR3 region has the DNA TGCGCCAGCAGCCAAGAGATCAGCTCGGCAGGGGGCACAGATACGCAGTATTTT. Translated, it gives CASSQEISSAGGTDTQYF.

V and J are TRBV18 and TRBJ2-2, with 11 bases matching TRBD1. CDR3 size: 15 residues. J was trimmed by 7 bases and V by 5 bases; bases with no gene match: 6. CDR1 and CDR2 from the germline V gene are KGHSH and LQKENI. The CDR3 region is CASSSGQGVIGELFF. CDR3 in DNA: TGTGCCAGCTCATCGGGACAGGGGGTGATCGGGGAGCTGTTTTTT.

The chain carries TRBV10-1 and TRBJ2-3, with 7 positions matching TRBD1. Germline lookup yields CDR1 WNHNN and CDR2 SYGVQD (reference sequence). V dropped 0 bases and J dropped 3; count of bases not matched to a gene: 3. The CDR3 totals 15 residues. CDR3 residues: CASSESGQWTDTQYF. Here the CDR3 DNA reads TGCGCCAGCAGTGAGTCGGGACAGTGGACAGATACGCAGTATTTT.

The genes are TRBV7-9 and TRBJ2-3, with D unclear. The CDR3 spans 13 residues. V dropped 1 base and J dropped 6 bases, with 8 bases sitting between them. The germline V gene encodes CDR1 SEHNR and CDR2 FQNEAQ (reference sequence). The CDR3 protein is CASSLVSVDTQYF. CDR3 nucleotide sequence: TGTGCCAGCAGCTTAGTATCAGTGGATACGCAGTATTTT.

The chain carries TRBV25-1 and TRBJ2-1; D uncertain. V dropped 8 bases and J dropped 1 base, with 12 bases sitting between them. This CDR3 has 14 residues. CDR1 MGHDK and CDR2 SYGVNS come from the germline V gene. CDR3 region: CASSPTLSYNEQFF. CDR3 bases: TGTGCCAGCTCCCCGACCTTATCCTACAATGAGCAGTTCTTC.

The rearrangement links TRBV5-4 to TRBJ2-3; TRBD1 or TRBD2 may be the D gene (5 bases each). The CDR3 consists of 16 residues. Germline CDR1 SGHNT, CDR2 YYREEE (reference sequence). V was shortened by 6 bases and J by 2 bases, with 19 bases between the two germline ends. DNA of the CDR3: TGTGCCAGCACCAATCAGGCCTCGGGGCCCACAGATACGCAGTATTTT. Translation gives CASTNQASGPTDTQYF.

The rearrangement links TRBV5-4 to TRBJ2-1; D gene unclear. The V gene lost 4 bases and the J gene lost 4 bases, with 12 bases spanning the gap. The CDR3 sequence is 14 residues long. From germline, CDR1 is SGHNT and CDR2 YYREEE (reference sequence). CDR3 sequence: CASSQTGPYNEQFF. For the CDR3, the DNA is TGTGCCAGCAGCCAAACCGGCCCTTACAATGAGCAGTTCTTC. Combining the CDR3 with reference TRBV5-4 and TRBJ2-1 gives the whole variable domain ETGVTQSPTHLIKTRGQQVTLRCSSQSGHNTVSWYQQALGQGPQFIFQYYREEENGRGNFPPRFSGLQFPNYSSELNVNALELDDSALYLCASSQTGPYNEQFFGPGTRLTVL.

The rearrangement links TRBV5-6 to TRBJ2-3; D possibly corresponds to TRBD1 (6 bases). V lost 1 base and J 3 bases, leaving 18 bases between the germline ends. Germline-derived CDR1 and CDR2 are SGHDT and YYEEEE. The CDR3 totals 17 residues. CDR3 sequence reads: CASSLRDRPEGTDTQYF. The CDR3 DNA sequence: TGTGCCAGCAGCTTGCGTGACAGGCCGGAAGGGACAGATACGCAGTATTTT.

This clone appeared a few times. The chain joins TRBV2 to TRBJ1-2; possibly TRBD1 for D (5 bases). CDR1 is SNHLY and CDR2 is FYNNEI in the germline V gene. The V end was cut by 3 bases, the J end by 7 bases, with 6 bases between. This CDR3 region has 11 residues. CDR3 bases: TGTGCCAGCAGTGACAGGGTTGGCTACACCTTC. The encoded protein is CASSDRVGYTF.

The CDR3 loop is CASSEAGQGTTEAFF. CDR3 sequence (DNA): TGTGCCAGCAGTGAAGCCGGACAGGGGACCACTGAAGCTTTCTTT. This chain uses TRBV6-1 with TRBJ1-1; 9 nucleotides line up with TRBD1. CDR3 size: 15 residues. Per the germline V gene, CDR1 is MNHNS and CDR2 is SASEGT. After removal of 0 bases from V and 4 bases from J, the junction contained 3 bases not matched to a gene.

The J gene is TRBJ2-3, the V gene TRBV7-2; 7 nucleotides match TRBD2. This CDR3 is built from 15 residues. Germline loops: CDR1 SGHTA, CDR2 FQGNSA. J gave up 5 bases and V 5 bases, and 10 bases lay outside the gene matches. CDR3 bases: TGTGCCAGCAGCCCGTCTAGACTAGCAAGAGATACGCAGTATTTT. This translates into CASSPSRLARDTQYF.

This chain links TRBV30 with TRBJ1-4; D may be TRBD1 (5 bases). CDR3 size: 15 residues. Trimming removed 4 bases from V and 5 bases from J, with 17 bases in between. Germline CDR1 GTSNPN, CDR2 SVGIG (reference sequence). Here the CDR3 reads CAWTLPGRVNEKLFF. Here the CDR3 DNA reads TGTGCCTGGACCCTCCCGGGCAGGGTCAATGAAAAACTGTTTTTT. Based on the CDR3 plus reference TRBV30 and TRBJ1-4, the full variable domain is SQTIHQWPATLVQPVGSPLSLECTVEGTSNPNLYWYRQAAGRGLQLLFYSVGIGQISSEVPQNLSASRPQDRQFILSSKKLLLSDSGFYLCAWTLPGRVNEKLFFGSGTQLSVL.

The genes are TRBV14 and TRBJ2-1; 7 positions match TRBD1. CDR1 is SGHDN and CDR2 is FVKESK in the germline V gene. The CDR3 loop spans 16 amino acids. Trimming took 3 bases from V and 0 from J; bases not matched to a gene: 5. The chain's CDR3 is CASSQRGQNSYNEQFF. The CDR3 coding sequence is TGTGCCAGCAGCCAGAGGGGACAGAACTCCTACAATGAGCAGTTCTTC.

As for this clone: The sample has other DNA sequences that encode this CDR3 too. V gene TRBV9 combines with J gene TRBJ2-2, with 8 nucleotides matching TRBD2. Germline trimming cut 0 bases from V and 4 bases from J; bases unmatched to any gene: 2. CDR1 SGDLS and CDR2 YYNGEE come from the germline V gene. CDR3 size: 15 residues. The CDR3 is CASSVAGGVTGELFF. The DNA for the CDR3 is TGTGCCAGCAGCGTAGCGGGAGGGGTCACCGGGGAGCTGTTTTTT.

The chain joins TRBV5-1 to TRBJ1-4, with TRBD1 matching 8 bases. CDR1 is SGHRS and CDR2 is YFSETQ in the germline V gene. The CDR3 totals 16 residues. Losses at the gene ends were 1 base for V and 7 bases for J; bases not matched to a gene: 9. This CDR3 reads CASSLSPGTGAEKLFF. The CDR3 region has the DNA TGCGCCAGCAGCTTGAGTCCCGGGACAGGTGCTGAAAAACTGTTTTTT.

The chain uses TRBV7-3 and TRBJ2-1, with D uncertain. CDR1 and CDR2 (germline): SGHTA, FQGTGA. The CDR3 runs to 13 residues. The ends were cut back, 5 bases at V and 6 bases at J, with 11 bases in the middle. This CDR3 reads CASSPTDRNEQFF. CDR3 bases: TGTGCCAGCAGCCCAACGGATCGCAATGAGCAGTTCTTC.

The V gene is TRBV14, the J gene TRBJ1-3; D may be TRBD1 (6 bases). This CDR3 region has 16 residues. The germline CDR1 and CDR2 sequences are SGHDN and FVKESK. V was clipped by 0 bases and J by 3 bases, with 12 bases between them. CDR3 sequence reads: CASSQDWGRVGNTIYF. The CDR3 DNA reads as TGTGCCAGCAGCCAAGACTGGGGGCGCGTTGGAAACACCATATATTTT.

To note about this clone: This sample includes further DNA sequences coding for the same CDR3. The chain uses TRBV7-2 and TRBJ2-4; TRBD2 might be the D (6 bases). V gave up 1 base and J gave up 9 bases, with 7 bases separating them. This CDR3 contains 12 residues. Germline values: CDR1 SGHTA, CDR2 FQGNSA. CDR3 protein: CASSLGGGIQYF. In DNA form, the CDR3 reads TGTGCCAGCAGCTTAGGGGGAGGCATTCAGTACTTC.